Below, 9 T cell receptor beta chains from the same sample are listed, as sequenced in a study of shared T cell receptors in the human thymus. Assay used: immunoSEQ multiplex PCR; TCRdb lists only in-frame clones, some missing. In the table there are over 650,000 clones, about 87% of which are singletons. These data were also filed under a second study, of human thymus T cells.

Sequenced: thymocytes. The receptors originated from a boy in the first two years of life with a congenital heart defect.

This chain joins TRBV4-1 and TRBJ2-4; 8 positions match TRBD2. This CDR3 spans 15 amino acids. Per the germline V gene, CDR1 is MGHRA and CDR2 is YSYEKL. The trim removed 1 base at V and 10 bases at J, leaving 9 bases unmatched. CDR3 region: CASSQVGSGVGIQYF. In DNA, the CDR3 is TGCGCCAGCAGCCAAGTAGGTAGCGGGGTTGGTATTCAGTACTTC.

This chain uses TRBV19 with TRBJ1-5; 10 bases align to TRBD1. Germline V lookup: CDR1 LNHDA, CDR2 SQIVND (reference sequence). This CDR3 region has 14 residues. With V trimmed by 6 bases and J by 7 bases, 6 bases remained unmatched. This CDR3 reads CASRLGQGYQPQHF. DNA of the CDR3: TGTGCCAGTAGACTGGGACAGGGGTACCAGCCCCAGCATTTT.

The chain links TRBV5-1 to TRBJ1-6; TRBD1 matches at 7 bases. V lost 4 bases, J lost 5 bases, and 12 bases stayed unmatched. The germline CDR1 and CDR2 sequences are SGHRS and YFSETQ. The CDR3 loop spans 17 amino acids. CDR3 nucleotides: TGCGCCAGCAGCCCCGCGGTTCGGGACAGCGATAATTCACCCCTCCACTTT. It codes for CASSPAVRDSDNSPLHF. The full variable domain, in which reference TRBV5-1 and TRBJ1-6 provide the parts outside the CDR3, is KAGVTQTPRYLIKTRGQQVTLSCSPISGHRSVSWYQQTPGQGLQFLFEYFSETQRNKGNFPGRFSGRQFSNSRSEMNVSTLELGDSALYLCASSPAVRDSDNSPLHFGNGTRLTVT.

The chain uses TRBV15 and TRBJ2-1; 8 bases agree with TRBD2. V trimming: 5 bases; J trimming: 3 bases; junction bases outside the gene matches: 6. The germline V gene encodes CDR1 LNHNV and CDR2 YYDKDF (reference sequence). The length of the CDR3 is 15 residues. CDR3 residues: CATSGAGLVYNEQFF. The CDR3 DNA is TGTGCCACCAGCGGAGCGGGACTAGTCTACAATGAGCAGTTCTTC.

The V gene is TRBV19, the J gene TRBJ1-2; 8 nucleotides match TRBD1. The CDR3 contains 14 residues. The germline CDR1 and CDR2 sequences are LNHDA and SQIVND (reference sequence). V was pared by 5 bases and J by 3 bases, with 5 bases of the junction left unmatched. The CDR3 loop reads CASSPAGGHYGYTF. Written as DNA, the CDR3 is TGTGCCAGTAGTCCCGCAGGGGGCCACTATGGCTACACCTTC.

The chain joins TRBV28 to TRBJ1-5; 7 nucleotides match TRBD1. J gave up 2 bases and V 4 bases, and 8 bases lay outside the gene matches. The CDR3 length is 16 residues. Per germline, CDR1 MDHEN and CDR2 SYDVKM. Written as DNA, the CDR3 is TGTGCCAGCAGTTACAGGGGTACAAGGGGCAATCAGCCCCAGCATTTT. It specifies CASSYRGTRGNQPQHF.

The genes are TRBV4-2 and TRBJ1-2; 7 nucleotides align to TRBD1. The CDR3 length is 16 residues. With 1 base clipped from V and 6 bases from J, the junction kept 11 bases outside the gene matches. The germline CDR1 and CDR2 sequences are LGHNA and YNFKEQ. CDR3 DNA: TGTGCCAGCAGCCAAGCGGGGATAGGGGGCACGGATGGCTACACCTTC. Translation: CASSQAGIGGTDGYTF.

The V call is TRBV5-4, the J call TRBJ1-6; TRBD1 aligns across 9 bases. CDR3 length: 19 amino acids. The junction had 11 bases not matched to a gene; V was cut back by 0 bases and J by 4 bases. Looked up from germline, CDR1 is SGHNT and CDR2 is YYREEE (reference sequence). The CDR3 here is CASSLGDRDQDVYNSPLHF. CDR3 sequence (DNA): TGTGCCAGCAGCTTGGGGGACAGGGATCAGGATGTTTATAATTCACCCCTCCACTTT.

The chain employs TRBV30 and TRBJ2-3; 11 bases align to TRBD2. The CDR3 has 15 residues. In germline, CDR1 is GTSNPN, CDR2 SVGIG (reference sequence). The ends lost 2 bases at V and 6 bases at J; junction bases unmatched: 7. The CDR3 protein is CAWSFSGGAGDTQYF. CDR3 in DNA: TGTGCCTGGAGTTTTAGCGGGGGGGCAGGGGATACGCAGTATTTT.